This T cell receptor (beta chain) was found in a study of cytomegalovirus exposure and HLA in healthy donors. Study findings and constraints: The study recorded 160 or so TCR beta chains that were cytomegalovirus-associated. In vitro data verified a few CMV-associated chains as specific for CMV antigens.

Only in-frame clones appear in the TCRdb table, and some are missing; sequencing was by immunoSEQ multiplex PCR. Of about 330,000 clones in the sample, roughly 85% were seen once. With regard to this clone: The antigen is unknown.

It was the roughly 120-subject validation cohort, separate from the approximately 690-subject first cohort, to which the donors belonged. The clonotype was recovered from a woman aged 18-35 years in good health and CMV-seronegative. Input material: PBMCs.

The chain's CDR3 is CASSQPGRDNTGELFF. As DNA, the CDR3 is TGCGCCAGCAGCCAACCCGGCAGGGATAACACCGGGGAGCTGTTTTTT. V gene TRBV4-1 combines with J gene TRBJ2-2; perhaps TRBD1 as D (5 bases). CDR3 length equals 16 residues. Germline V CDR1 and CDR2: MGHRA, YSYEKL. Trimming removed 2 bases at V and 2 bases at J, with 12 bases between.